This T cell receptor beta chain derives from a study of cytomegalovirus exposure and HLA in healthy donors. Study-wide background: Genotyping of roughly 400 donors showed that around 81% belonged to the Caucasian-associated ancestry cluster. Regarding the study as a whole: TCR beta chains numbering some 160 were designated cytomegalovirus-associated. Earlier analysis looked at TCR beta V segments, and most were productive about 90% or about 30% of the time.

The length of the CDR3 is 15 residues. From germline, CDR1 is LNHNV and CDR2 YYDKDF (reference sequence). Trimming took 1 base from V and 6 from J, leaving 13 bases between them. Remarks on this clone: What it binds is unknown.

Researchers ran the PCR with 60 Vbeta and 13 Jbeta primers. Produced via immunoSEQ multiplex PCR; TCRdb's table is partial and in-frame only. The sample yields 100,000 to 150,000 clones, 73% seen once. Nominally healthy donors provided the samples, though records likely missed some immune exposures. The chain joins TRBV15 to TRBJ1-5; maybe TRBD1 (6 bases). The sequence was collected from a man in his sixties in good health and CMV-seropositive. Sequencing input: PBMCs. The CDR3, as DNA: TGTGCCACCAGCAGAGTCAGGGGCGAGGGTCAGCCCCAGCATTTT. Protein product: CATSRVRGEGQPQHF.